The next 5 T cell receptor beta chains were all read from a single sample in a study of siplizumab effects on memory and regulatory T cells. Here immunoSEQ multiplex PCR was the method, and the copy in TCRdb shows in-frame clones only, minus some. Here the sample spans 120,000 or so clones, roughly 92% being singletons. Source material: CD4+ T cells sorted from blood. These TCRs come from a human donor in good health.

V and J are TRBV4-1 and TRBJ2-7; no firm D call. Germline CDR1 is MGHRA and CDR2 is YSYEKL. This CDR3 has 14 amino acids. V shed 7 bases and J shed 2 bases, with 15 bases lying between them. This CDR3 is CASTRVDGTYEQYF. In DNA form, the CDR3 reads TGCGCCAGCACCCGGGTGGATGGCACCTACGAGCAGTACTTC.

The V call is TRBV7-9, the J call TRBJ1-4; D uncertain. V lost 1 base and J 8 bases, leaving 11 bases between the germline ends. The germline gives CDR1 SEHNR, CDR2 FQNEAQ (reference sequence). The CDR3 has 14 amino acids. The CDR3 here is CASSLGGAGEKLFF. The CDR3, as DNA: TGTGCCAGCAGCTTAGGTGGCGCGGGGGAAAAACTGTTTTTT.

V is TRBV18 and J is TRBJ2-5, with TRBD2 identical over 7 bases. CDR1 KGHSH and CDR2 LQKENI come from the germline V gene. V gave up 9 bases and J gave up 2 bases; unmatched junction bases: 6. The CDR3 spans 13 residues. The CDR3 loop reads CASSLAEQETQYF. CDR3 in DNA: TGTGCCAGTTCCCTAGCGGAGCAAGAGACCCAGTACTTC.

This chain joins TRBV7-9 and TRBJ1-1; perhaps TRBD1 as D (5 bases). The V and J ends lost 5 bases and 6 bases respectively, with 16 bases between them. The CDR3 contains 14 residues. Germline-derived CDR1 and CDR2 are SEHNR and FQNEAQ (reference sequence). The CDR3 nucleotides read TGTGCCAGCAGCGCTTCCAAAGGGACCTCTGAAGCTTTCTTT. Translation: CASSASKGTSEAFF.

The chain employs TRBV6-6 and TRBJ2-2; 9 nucleotides match TRBD1. Germline V gives CDR1 MNHNY, CDR2 SVGAGI (reference sequence). Trimming at V came to 10 bases and at J to 5 bases, leaving 8 bases not matched to a gene. CDR3 length: 14 residues. CDR3 in amino acids: CATLGQGRTGELFF. CDR3 DNA: TGTGCCACCCTGGGACAGGGTAGAACCGGGGAGCTGTTTTTT.